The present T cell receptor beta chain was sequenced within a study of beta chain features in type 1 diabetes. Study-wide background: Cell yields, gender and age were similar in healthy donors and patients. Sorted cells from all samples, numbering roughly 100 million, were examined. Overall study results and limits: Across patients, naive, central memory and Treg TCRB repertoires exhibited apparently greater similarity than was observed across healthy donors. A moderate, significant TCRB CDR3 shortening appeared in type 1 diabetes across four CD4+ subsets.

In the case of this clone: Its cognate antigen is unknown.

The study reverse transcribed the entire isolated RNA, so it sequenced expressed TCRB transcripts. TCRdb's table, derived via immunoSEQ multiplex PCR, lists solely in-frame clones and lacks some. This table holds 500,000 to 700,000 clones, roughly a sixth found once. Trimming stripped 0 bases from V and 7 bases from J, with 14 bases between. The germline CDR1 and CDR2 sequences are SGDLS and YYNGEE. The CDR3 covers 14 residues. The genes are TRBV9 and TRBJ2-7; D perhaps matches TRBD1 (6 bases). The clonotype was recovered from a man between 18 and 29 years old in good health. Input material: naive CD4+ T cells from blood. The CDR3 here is CASSVVGGEGEQYF. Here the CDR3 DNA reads TGTGCCAGCAGCGTAGTAGGGGGAGAGGGAGAGCAGTACTTC.